Shown below are 10 T cell receptor beta chains from a single sample sequenced in a study of early T cells in non-severe SARS-CoV-2 infection. TCRdb fed the 5' RACE reads into MiXCR, producing one record per CDR3 protein. The sample has roughly 50,000 distinct CDR3 sequences; 7% to 10% are singletons. Material for sequencing was whole blood. All receptors derive from an adult who was a healthcare worker with PCR-confirmed SARS-CoV-2 infection or an uninfected control (not recorded which).

The V call is TRBV13, the J call TRBJ2-7, with TRBD1 identical over 7 bases. CDR3 length: 14 amino acids. The germline gives CDR1 PRHDT, CDR2 FYEKMQ (reference sequence). V lost 4 bases, J lost 3 bases, and 6 bases stayed unmatched. The CDR3 DNA follows: TGTGCCAGCAGCTCCGAAGGACAGGACTACGAGCAGTACTTC. Protein: CASSSEGQDYEQYF.

This clonotype was picked up a small number of times. In nucleotides, the CDR3 is TGTGCCAGCAGCCCGCGGACAGGAGCAAATTCACCCCTCCACTTT. It encodes CASSPRTGANSPLHF. V and J are TRBV9 and TRBJ1-6; 7 bases map to TRBD1. The CDR3 extends over 15 amino acids. V gave up 4 bases and J gave up 7 bases; unmatched junction bases: 8. CDR1 SGDLS and CDR2 YYNGEE come from the germline V gene.

This clonotype was recorded many times. The V and J genes are TRBV6-2 or TRBV6-3 and TRBJ1-1; 8 bases match TRBD1. The CDR3 contains 12 residues. Germline CDR1 reads MNHEY; CDR2 reads SVGEGT. V lost 8 bases to trimming and J lost 5 bases; unmatched junction nucleotides: 4. The CDR3: CASGTGYTEAFF. The CDR3 DNA reads TGTGCCAGCGGGACAGGTTATACTGAAGCTTTCTTT.

The chain couples TRBV20-1 to TRBJ2-1; 14 nucleotides line up with TRBD2. CDR1 is DFQATT, CDR2 SNEGSKA, per germline (reference sequence). Trimming removed 5 bases from V and 7 bases from J; junction bases left unmatched: 7. This CDR3 has 15 amino acids. The CDR3 protein is CSAGGLAGDQNEQFF. For the CDR3, the DNA is TGCAGTGCTGGGGGACTAGCGGGAGATCAAAATGAGCAGTTCTTC.

The V and J genes are TRBV11-2 and TRBJ2-7; weak D call: TRBD1 (5 bases). V dropped 5 bases and J dropped 2 bases, with 10 bases sitting between them. The CDR3 runs 13 residues. CDR1 and CDR2 (germline): SGHAT, FQNNGV. This CDR3 is CASSRGPAYEQYF. The CDR3 region has the DNA TGTGCCAGCAGCAGGGGTCCTGCCTACGAGCAGTACTTC.

This clonotype was detected a few times. The CDR3 region has the DNA TGTGCCAGCAGCCTAGGACTAGCCCGCTCTGGGGCCAACGTCCTGACTTTC. Its protein product is CASSLGLARSGANVLTF. V and J are TRBV3-1 and TRBJ2-6; 8 nucleotides align to TRBD2. The J segment lost 0 bases and the V segment lost 4 bases, leaving 5 bases of the junction unmatched. This CDR3 is 17 amino acids long. Germline V gene sequence: CDR1 LGHDT, CDR2 YNNKEL (reference sequence). Full variable domain (missing parts from reference TRBV3-1 and TRBJ2-6): DTAVSQTPKYLVTQMGNDKSIKCEQNLGHDTMYWYKQDSKKFLKIMFSYNNKELIINETVPNRFSPKSPDKAHLNLHINSLELGDSAVYFCASSLGLARSGANVLTFGAGSRLTVL.

In its sample, this clonotype was seen many times. The rearrangement links TRBV12-3 or TRBV12-4 to TRBJ2-7; TRBD2 aligns across 8 bases. The CDR3 loop spans 15 amino acids. Losses at the gene ends were 5 bases for V and 2 bases for J; bases not matched to a gene: 8. The CDR3 sequence is CASSLGGGTTYEQYF. The CDR3 bases are TGTGCCAGCAGTCTCGGGGGGGGAACCACCTACGAGCAGTACTTC.

The chain carries TRBV3-1 and TRBJ1-2, with 8 nucleotides matching TRBD1. This CDR3 region has 13 residues. CDR1 is LGHDT, CDR2 YNNKEL, per germline (reference sequence). Trimming took 2 bases from V and 4 from J; bases not matched to a gene: 0. In DNA, the CDR3 is TGTGCCAGCAGCCAAACAGGGGGCTATGGCTACACCTTC. Its translation is CASSQTGGYGYTF.

The table lists this clonotype with many counts. This chain links TRBV4-1 with TRBJ2-1; a possible D gene is TRBD2 (5 bases). CDR1 is MGHRA and CDR2 is YSYEKL in the germline V gene. The CDR3 covers 12 residues. Trimming shortened V by 3 bases and J by 13 bases, and 13 bases separated the two germline ends. CDR3 nucleotide sequence: TGCGCCAGCAGCCAGGCCTACGGGGTACAGTTCTTC. Translation: CASSQAYGVQFF.

This clonotype occurred a few times. J is TRBJ2-7 and V is TRBV2; D is perhaps TRBD1 (5 bases). The V gene's germline CDR1 is SNHLY and CDR2 FYNNEI. The CDR3 contains 13 residues. V was pared by 3 bases and J by 3 bases, with 9 bases between. The chain's CDR3 is CASSEATVYEQYF. The CDR3, as DNA: TGTGCCAGCAGTGAGGCGACAGTCTACGAGCAGTACTTC.